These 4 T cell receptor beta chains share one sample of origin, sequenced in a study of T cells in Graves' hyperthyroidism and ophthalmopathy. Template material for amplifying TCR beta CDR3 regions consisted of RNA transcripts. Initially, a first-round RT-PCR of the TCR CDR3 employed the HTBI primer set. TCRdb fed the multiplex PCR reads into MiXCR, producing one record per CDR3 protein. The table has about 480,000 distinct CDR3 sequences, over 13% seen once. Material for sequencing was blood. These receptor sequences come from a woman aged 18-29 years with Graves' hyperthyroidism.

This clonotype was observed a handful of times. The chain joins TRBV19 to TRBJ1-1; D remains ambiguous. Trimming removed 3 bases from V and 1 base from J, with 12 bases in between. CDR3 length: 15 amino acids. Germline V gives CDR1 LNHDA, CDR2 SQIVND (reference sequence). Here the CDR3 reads CASSILRRENTEAFF. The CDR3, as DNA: TGTGCCAGTAGTATCCTTAGGAGGGAGAACACTGAAGCTTTCTTT.

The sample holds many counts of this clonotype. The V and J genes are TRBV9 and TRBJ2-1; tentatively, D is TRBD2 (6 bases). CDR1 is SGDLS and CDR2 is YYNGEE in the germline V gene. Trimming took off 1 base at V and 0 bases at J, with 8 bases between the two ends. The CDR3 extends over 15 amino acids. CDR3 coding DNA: TGTGCCAGCAGCGTATTGACTAGCTCCTACAATGAGCAGTTCTTC. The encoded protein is CASSVLTSSYNEQFF.

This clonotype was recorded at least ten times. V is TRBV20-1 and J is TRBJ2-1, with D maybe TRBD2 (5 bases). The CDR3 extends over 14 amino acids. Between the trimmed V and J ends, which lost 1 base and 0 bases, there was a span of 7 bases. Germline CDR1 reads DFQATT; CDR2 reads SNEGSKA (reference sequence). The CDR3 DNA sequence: TGCAGTGCTAGAGTGCGGGTCTCCTACAATGAGCAGTTCTTC. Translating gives CSARVRVSYNEQFF.

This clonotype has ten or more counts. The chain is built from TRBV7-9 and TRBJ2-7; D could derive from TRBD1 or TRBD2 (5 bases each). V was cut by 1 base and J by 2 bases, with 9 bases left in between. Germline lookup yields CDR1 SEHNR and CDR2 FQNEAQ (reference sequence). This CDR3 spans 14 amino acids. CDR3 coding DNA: TGTGCCAGCAGCTTAGAGAGGGGTCCCTACGAGCAGTACTTC. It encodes CASSLERGPYEQYF.